This entry concerns a single T cell receptor beta chain. Its target is not known. From RNA, the CDR3 regions of TCR beta chains were amplified and sequenced. First-round RT-PCR used HTBI primers; second-round multiplex PCR followed. In TCRdb, the multiplex PCR reads were re-called with MiXCR into one record per CDR3 protein. This table has about 550,000 distinct CDR3 sequences, approximately 35% appearing once. The CDR3 totals 12 residues. Germline trimming cut 7 bases from V and 12 bases from J; bases unmatched to any gene: 5. Germline assignment: CDR1 ENHRY and CDR2 SYGVKD. Enrolled hyperthyroidism patients had a new diagnosis, a duration under 2 months, and an age of 18 to 65. This sample stems from a study of Graves' ophthalmopathy and Graves' hyperthyroidism. Study summary: Where ophthalmopathy was absent within 18 months of follow-up, hyperthyroidism was stable.

General observations from the study: A majority of expanded thyroid clonotypes exceeding 0.001 frequency were likewise present in blood. Sensitivity reached around 88% and specificity 81.08% for a 13-signature model separating ophthalmopathy from stable hyperthyroidism.

This sequence was found in an adult man with Graves' hyperthyroidism. The sequenced material came from peripheral blood or thyroid tissue (not recorded which). The chain couples TRBV10-3 to TRBJ1-4; 10 bases map to TRBD1. CDR3 sequence reads: CAIMGDRGELFF. The CDR3 DNA sequence: TGTGCCATCATGGGGGACAGGGGAGAACTGTTTTTT.